A single T cell receptor beta chain is shown here with its context. The antigen is undetermined. The sample is drawn from a study of T cells in Graves' hyperthyroidism and ophthalmopathy. Template material for amplifying TCR beta CDR3 regions consisted of RNA transcripts. The primer set for the first-round RT-PCR of the TCR CDR3 was HTBI. MiXCR, applied by TCRdb to the multiplex PCR reads, yields one record per CDR3 protein. The table lists 450,000 to 500,000 distinct CDR3 sequences, 20% to 25% of them singletons. Germline V gene sequence: CDR1 MDHEN, CDR2 SYDVKM. This CDR3 has 13 residues. With 4 bases clipped from V and 8 bases from J, the junction kept 6 bases outside the gene matches. Broader study findings: Model-based prediction identified ophthalmopathy a median roughly 5.9 months prior to its onset.

This clonotype was sampled from a woman between 65 and 79 years old with Graves' ophthalmopathy. The sequenced sample consisted of blood. The chain links TRBV28 to TRBJ1-2; 8 positions match TRBD1. CDR3 DNA sequence: TGTGCCAGCAGTTCGGCAGGGGGCATAGGCTACACCTTC. As protein: CASSSAGGIGYTF.